The source of this TCR beta chain is a study of T-cell memory formation after mild COVID-19. This clonotype has just a few counts. Its antigen is as yet unknown. The CDR3 loop spans 18 amino acids. V was clipped by 5 bases and J by 4 bases; unmatched bases: 14. Each CDR3 protein gets one entry after TCRdb re-called the 5' RACE reads with MiXCR. The data hold about 290,000 distinct CDR3 sequences, with 15% observed a single time. The study, taken as a whole, reports: Of the contracting clones, CD4+ ones lay mainly in CM and EM, and CD8+ ones in EMRA.

The origin of this receptor is a man aged 18 to 30 who had mild COVID-19 (a few samples of this study predate the infection). Cell type and time point are not known. The sequencing input was PBMCs or a T cell subset sorted from them (not recorded which). This chain links TRBV12-3 or TRBV12-4 with TRBJ2-4, with 10 bases aligning to TRBD1. The CDR3 DNA reads TGTGCCAGCAGTCCGTCCCGGGACAGGGGCGGTGGGAAAAACATTCAGTACTTC. This translates into CASSPSRDRGGGKNIQYF.